Below, 23 T cell receptor beta chains from the same sample are listed, as sequenced in a study of technical replicates of blood from a few donors. Sequencing used immunoSEQ multiplex PCR; TCRdb keeps in-frame clones, though not all of them. The sample includes more than 50,000 clones, around nine tenths of them seen just once. The sequenced sample consisted of PBMCs. The receptors derive from a human donor in good health. Some clones in this sample may be carry-over from other donors' samples.

The V call is TRBV5-5, the J call TRBJ1-4; D is unclear. CDR3 length equals 14 residues. The germline V gene encodes CDR1 SGHKS and CDR2 YYEKEE (reference sequence). The V and J ends lost 0 bases and 10 bases respectively, with 13 bases between them. The CDR3 here is CASSLALLGGKLFF. The CDR3 bases are TGTGCCAGCAGCTTGGCCTTGCTAGGTGGAAAACTGTTTTTT.

This clone was counted only a few times. CDR3: CAISEGGQGGTEAFF. In DNA form, the CDR3 reads TGTGCCATCAGTGAGGGGGGACAGGGGGGAACTGAAGCTTTCTTT. The chain links TRBV10-3 to TRBJ1-1; TRBD1 matches at 11 bases. The length of the CDR3 is 15 residues. Trimming took 2 bases from V and 5 from J; bases not matched to a gene: 4. CDR1 ENHRY and CDR2 SYGVKD come from the germline V gene.

The genes are TRBV4-2 and TRBJ2-3; 7 nucleotides align to TRBD2. CDR3 length: 16 amino acids. V shed 0 bases and J 4 bases; nucleotides not matched to a gene: 7. The germline CDR1 and CDR2 sequences are LGHNA and YNFKEQ. The CDR3: CASSQDMAGVADTQYF. The CDR3 bases are TGTGCCAGCAGCCAAGATATGGCGGGGGTAGCAGATACGCAGTATTTT.

This chain connects TRBV25-1 to TRBJ1-1; D not resolved. The V gene's germline CDR1 is MGHDK and CDR2 SYGVNS. V dropped 6 bases and J dropped 8 bases, with 7 bases sitting between them. This CDR3 has 10 amino acids. The DNA for the CDR3 is TGTGCCAGCAGACGGGTAGAAGCTTTCTTT. Its protein product is CASRRVEAFF.

The rearrangement joins TRBV5-4 to TRBJ2-7; maybe TRBD2 (6 bases). V was pared by 2 bases and J by 2 bases, with 11 bases between. The germline gives CDR1 SGHNT, CDR2 YYREEE (reference sequence). The CDR3 is 14 residues long. Written as DNA, the CDR3 is TGTGCCAGCAGCTTAATTGGCGGGGCCTACGAGCAGTACTTC. Its protein is CASSLIGGAYEQYF.

The chain combines TRBV7-9 with TRBJ2-2; D is possibly TRBD2 (6 bases). Trimming took 5 bases from V and 0 from J, leaving 13 bases between them. The CDR3 contains 16 residues. Germline V gene sequence: CDR1 SEHNR, CDR2 FQNEAQ (reference sequence). This chain's CDR3 is CASSVSGPTNTGELFF. The CDR3 bases are TGTGCCAGCAGCGTCAGCGGGCCGACGAACACCGGGGAGCTGTTTTTT.

The chain uses TRBV12-5 and TRBJ2-7, with 10 positions matching TRBD2. Germline loops: CDR1 LGHNT, CDR2 FRNRAP. V shed 1 base and J 3 bases; nucleotides not matched to a gene: 3. This CDR3 has 15 amino acids. The CDR3 protein is CASGLGTSGYYEQYF. CDR3 nucleotide sequence: TGTGCTAGTGGTTTGGGGACTAGCGGATACTACGAGCAGTACTTC.

The CDR3 here is CASSKDWGDDTQYF. Written as DNA, the CDR3 is TGTGCCAGCAGCAAGGACTGGGGGGATGATACGCAGTATTTT. The chain joins TRBV7-6 to TRBJ2-3; a weak D match, TRBD2 (6 bases). Trimming removed 5 bases at V and 6 bases at J, with 15 bases between. Germline CDR1 is SGHVS and CDR2 is FNYEAQ. CDR3 size: 14 residues.

This rearrangement joins TRBV14 to TRBJ2-1, with D possibly TRBD2 on 6 matching bases. Trimming took 6 bases from V and 5 from J, leaving 11 bases between them. CDR3 length equals 13 residues. CDR1 is SGHDN, CDR2 FVKESK, per germline. CDR3 loop: CASRRLEDNEQFF. Written as DNA, the CDR3 is TGTGCCAGCAGAAGACTAGAAGACAATGAGCAGTTCTTC.

This chain joins TRBV7-2 and TRBJ1-1, with D perhaps matching TRBD1 (5 bases). This CDR3 comprises 14 residues. Germline loops: CDR1 SGHTA, CDR2 FQGNSA. V dropped 5 bases and J dropped 10 bases, with 20 bases sitting between them. The CDR3 sequence: CASSPMGLLGVAFF. CDR3 nucleotide sequence: TGTGCCAGCAGCCCAATGGGACTTCTGGGGGTAGCTTTCTTT.

In DNA, the CDR3 is TGCGCCAGCAGCCGAGCTGCGACAGGGGGCTCCGAAGCTTTCTTT. Translating gives CASSRAATGGSEAFF. The rearrangement uses TRBV4-3 and TRBJ1-1, with 10 positions matching TRBD1. The CDR3 is 15 amino acids. Per germline, CDR1 LGHNA and CDR2 YSLEER. The V and J ends lost 4 bases and 8 bases, in that order; junction bases with no gene match: 10.

The chain carries TRBV29-1 and TRBJ2-5, with D perhaps matching TRBD1 (6 bases). V lost 7 bases and J 5 bases, leaving 14 bases between the germline ends. Per the germline V gene, CDR1 is SQVTM and CDR2 is ANQGSEA. This CDR3 contains 12 residues. The DNA for the CDR3 is TGCAGCGCTCGACAGGCACGGGAGACCCAGTACTTC. Translated: CSARQARETQYF.

This clone was seen only once. This rearrangement joins TRBV15 to TRBJ1-1; a possible D gene is TRBD1 (5 bases). Germline-derived CDR1 and CDR2 are LNHNV and YYDKDF (reference sequence). Trimming cost V 8 bases and J 0 bases, with 10 bases left between them. The CDR3 spans 13 residues. The CDR3 reads CATGANLNTEAFF. CDR3 sequence (DNA): TGTGCCACCGGGGCCAACTTGAACACTGAAGCTTTCTTT.

V and J are TRBV27 and TRBJ1-5; perhaps TRBD1 as D (5 bases). CDR1 is MNHEY and CDR2 is SMNVEV in the germline V gene (reference sequence). Trimming left V 3 bases short and J 9 bases short, with 12 bases between. The CDR3 spans 13 residues. The CDR3 DNA reads TGTGCCAGCAGTTTGGCAGGGCGAAGGCCCCAGCATTTT. Translating gives CASSLAGRRPQHF.

V usage is TRBV9 and J usage is TRBJ2-7; TRBD2 aligns across 8 bases. This CDR3 spans 15 amino acids. The J segment lost 4 bases and the V segment lost 0 bases, leaving 6 bases of the junction unmatched. Looked up from germline, CDR1 is SGDLS and CDR2 is YYNGEE. CDR3 DNA: TGTGCCAGCAGCGTAGGACCCGGGGGGGGGTACGAGCAGTACTTC. Protein sequence: CASSVGPGGGYEQYF.

V gene TRBV27 combines with J gene TRBJ2-3, with 11 bases fitting TRBD1. The germline V gene encodes CDR1 MNHEY and CDR2 SMNVEV (reference sequence). CDR3 length: 15 residues. J lost 4 bases, V lost 4 bases, and 4 bases had no gene match. The CDR3 reads CASSSRDRGADTQYF. The CDR3 coding sequence is TGTGCCAGCAGTTCGAGGGACAGGGGGGCAGATACGCAGTATTTT.

J is TRBJ2-1 and V is TRBV7-9, with D unclear. The length of the CDR3 is 13 residues. V lost 1 base, J lost 5 bases, and 6 bases lay in between. Germline-derived CDR1 and CDR2 are SEHNR and FQNEAQ (reference sequence). DNA of the CDR3: TGTGCCAGCAGCTTAGGTCCCAACAATGAGCAGTTCTTC. Translation: CASSLGPNNEQFF.

The chain employs TRBV30 and TRBJ2-7; TRBD1 matches 10 bases. The CDR3 loop spans 12 amino acids. Germline-derived CDR1 and CDR2 are GTSNPN and SVGIG (reference sequence). Germline trimming cut 7 bases from V and 6 bases from J; bases unmatched to any gene: 6. The CDR3: CASQTGGGEQYF. In DNA form, the CDR3 reads TGTGCCTCCCAGACAGGGGGCGGCGAGCAGTACTTC.

This clone has more than one count but fewer than ten. V gene TRBV2 combines with J gene TRBJ2-7, with 16 bases aligning to TRBD2. The CDR3 is made up of 17 amino acids. J was trimmed by 2 bases and V by 6 bases; bases with no gene match: 7. Germline assignment: CDR1 SNHLY and CDR2 FYNNEI. The DNA for the CDR3 is TGTGCCAGCAGCTCCGGGACTAGCGGGGGGGTCGCCTACGAGCAGTACTTC. Encoded protein: CASSSGTSGGVAYEQYF.

CDR3 sequence reads: CSVGTRGGLEQYF. DNA of the CDR3: TGCAGCGTCGGTACGAGGGGGGGGCTCGAGCAGTACTTC. The gene calls are TRBV29-1 and TRBJ2-7; TRBD2 is a possible D gene (7 bases). This CDR3 contains 13 residues. The V gene lost 6 bases and the J gene lost 6 bases, with 18 bases spanning the gap. The germline CDR1 and CDR2 sequences are SQVTM and ANQGSEA.

The chain has TRBV19 and TRBJ1-1; maybe TRBD1 (5 bases). The length of the CDR3 is 14 residues. V lost 6 bases, J lost 1 base, and 12 bases lay in between. Germline V CDR1 and CDR2: LNHDA, SQIVND (reference sequence). This CDR3 reads CASSKSTANTEAFF. CDR3 sequence (DNA): TGTGCCAGTAGCAAATCGACAGCGAACACTGAAGCTTTCTTT.

The chain is built from TRBV6-6 and TRBJ1-2, with D maybe TRBD1 (6 bases). With 8 bases removed from V and 7 bases from J, the gap between germline ends came to 23 bases. Per germline, CDR1 MNHNY and CDR2 SVGAGI (reference sequence). The CDR3 extends over 15 amino acids. CDR3 nucleotides: TGTGCCAGCGCTTCCACCGGGACAACTACCGGTGGCTACACCTTC. Translating it yields CASASTGTTTGGYTF.

The chain links TRBV20-1 to TRBJ1-1, with D maybe TRBD1 (5 bases). CDR3 length: 11 amino acids. Germline assignment: CDR1 DFQATT and CDR2 SNEGSKA (reference sequence). The V gene lost 0 bases and the J gene lost 10 bases, with 9 bases spanning the gap. The CDR3 reads CSARDRGGAFF. CDR3 sequence (DNA): TGCAGTGCTAGAGATCGGGGGGGAGCTTTCTTT.